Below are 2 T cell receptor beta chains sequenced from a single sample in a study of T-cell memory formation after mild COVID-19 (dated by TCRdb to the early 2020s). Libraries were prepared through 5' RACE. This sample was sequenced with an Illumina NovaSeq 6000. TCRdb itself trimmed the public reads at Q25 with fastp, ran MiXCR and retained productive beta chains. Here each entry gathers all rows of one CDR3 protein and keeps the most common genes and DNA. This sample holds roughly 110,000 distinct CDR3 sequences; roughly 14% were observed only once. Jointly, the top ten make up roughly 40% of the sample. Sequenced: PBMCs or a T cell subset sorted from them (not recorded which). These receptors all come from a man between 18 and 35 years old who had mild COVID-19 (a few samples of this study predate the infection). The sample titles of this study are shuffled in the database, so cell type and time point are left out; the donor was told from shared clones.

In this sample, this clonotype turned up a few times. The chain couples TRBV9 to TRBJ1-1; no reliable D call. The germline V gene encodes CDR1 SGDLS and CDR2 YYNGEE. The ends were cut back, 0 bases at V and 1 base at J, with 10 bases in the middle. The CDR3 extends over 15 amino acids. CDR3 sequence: CASSVGDYGNTEAFF. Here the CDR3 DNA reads TGTGCCAGCAGCGTAGGAGATTACGGGAACACTGAAGCTTTCTTT.

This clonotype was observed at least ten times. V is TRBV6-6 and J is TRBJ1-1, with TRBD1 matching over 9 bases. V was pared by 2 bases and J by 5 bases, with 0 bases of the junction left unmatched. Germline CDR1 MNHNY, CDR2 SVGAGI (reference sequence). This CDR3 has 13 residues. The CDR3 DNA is TGTGCCAGCAGTTACGACAGGGGGACTGAAGCTTTCTTT. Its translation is CASSYDRGTEAFF.